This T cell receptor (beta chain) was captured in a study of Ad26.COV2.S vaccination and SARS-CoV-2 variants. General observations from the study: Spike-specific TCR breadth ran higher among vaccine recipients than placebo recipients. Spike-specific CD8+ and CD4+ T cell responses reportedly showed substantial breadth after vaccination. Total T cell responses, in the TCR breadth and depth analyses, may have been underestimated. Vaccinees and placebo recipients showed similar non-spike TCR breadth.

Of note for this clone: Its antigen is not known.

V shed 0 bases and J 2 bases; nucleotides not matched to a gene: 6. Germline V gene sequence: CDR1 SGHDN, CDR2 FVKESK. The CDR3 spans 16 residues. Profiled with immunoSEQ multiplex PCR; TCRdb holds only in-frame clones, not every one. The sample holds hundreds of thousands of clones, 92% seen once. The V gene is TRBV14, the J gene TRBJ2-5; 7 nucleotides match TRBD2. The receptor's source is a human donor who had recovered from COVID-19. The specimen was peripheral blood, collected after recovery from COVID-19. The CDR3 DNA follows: TGTGCCAGCAGCCAAGATGGCGGGAGCCTTCAAGAGACCCAGTACTTC. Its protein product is CASSQDGGSLQETQYF.